The source of this TCR beta chain is a study of early T cells in non-severe SARS-CoV-2 infection. TCRdb analysed the 5' RACE reads with MiXCR anew, one entry per CDR3 protein. The data show roughly 71,000 distinct CDR3 sequences, about 12% seen once. This CDR3 is built from 11 residues. With V trimmed by 6 bases and J by 15 bases, 9 bases remained unmatched. Germline values: CDR1 SQVTM, CDR2 ANQGSEA. This clonotype appeared a few times. The sample comprised whole blood. The chain joins TRBV29-1 to TRBJ2-1; 9 nucleotides agree with TRBD1. The TCR was taken from an adult who was a healthcare worker with PCR-confirmed SARS-CoV-2 infection or an uninfected control (not recorded which). CDR3 nucleotide sequence: TGCAGCGTAGACCGGGACAGGGTTCCGTTCTTC. Its protein is CSVDRDRVPFF.